This TCR beta chain was captured in a study of CD8+ T cells in alopecia areata. The germline gives CDR1 NNHDY, CDR2 SYVADS. V lost 6 bases and J lost 3; bases outside the gene matches: 6. This CDR3 is 14 amino acids long. Extraction and reverse transcription of RNA yielded cDNA as the sequencing template. Profiling relied on immunoSEQ multiplex PCR, and the TCRdb table lists in-frame clones only, not all of them. Found here are approximately 300,000 clones, no singletons; the ten largest cover 0.9% to 1.5%. This clone appeared a few times. Its target is not known. Genes here carry mouse names. The CDR3 end lies 4 residues beyond the end of the read and is filled in from the germline J gene. Study results and limitations: Scalp samples also yield sequences from resident alphabeta T cells of normal skin.

Pooled cutaneous lymph node cells were sorted using CD4, CD8alpha, NKG2D, NKG2ACE and other markers. The clonotype comes from a C3H/HeJ mouse with alopecia areata. MHC haplotype of the strain: H2-k. Sequences were obtained from CD4+ T cells sorted from a lymph node. The rearrangement links TRBV13-3 to TRBJ1-1, with 9 bases identical to TRBD1. The sequenced part of the CDR3 DNA is TGTGCCAGCATAGAGGGACAGGGTCACACA. Translated, it gives CASIEGQGHT. The CDR3, in full, reads CASIEGQGHTEVFF.